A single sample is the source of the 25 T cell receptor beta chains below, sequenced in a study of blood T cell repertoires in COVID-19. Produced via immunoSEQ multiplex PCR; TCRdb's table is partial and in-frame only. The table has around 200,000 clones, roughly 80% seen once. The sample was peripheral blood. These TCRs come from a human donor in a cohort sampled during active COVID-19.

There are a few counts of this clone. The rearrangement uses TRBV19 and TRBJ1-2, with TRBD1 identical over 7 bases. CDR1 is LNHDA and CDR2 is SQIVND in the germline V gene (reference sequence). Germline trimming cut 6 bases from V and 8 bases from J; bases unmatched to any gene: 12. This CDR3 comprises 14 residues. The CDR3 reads CASSPGQLVSGYTF. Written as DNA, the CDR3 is TGTGCCAGTAGCCCGGGACAGTTAGTGTCCGGCTACACCTTC.

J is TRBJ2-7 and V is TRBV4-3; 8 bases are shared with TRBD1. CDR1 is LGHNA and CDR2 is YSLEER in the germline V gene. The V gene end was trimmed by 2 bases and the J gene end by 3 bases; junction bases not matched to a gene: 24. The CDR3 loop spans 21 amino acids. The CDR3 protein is CASSQNHPRGPESPPSYEQYF. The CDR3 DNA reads TGCGCCAGCAGCCAAAACCACCCCAGGGGGCCCGAAAGTCCCCCTAGCTACGAGCAGTACTTC.

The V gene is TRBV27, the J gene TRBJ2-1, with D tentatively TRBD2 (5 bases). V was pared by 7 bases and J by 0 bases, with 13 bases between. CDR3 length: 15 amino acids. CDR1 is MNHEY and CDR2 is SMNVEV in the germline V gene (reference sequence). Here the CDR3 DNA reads TGTGCCAGCACCCCTATGAGGGACTCCTACAATGAGCAGTTCTTC. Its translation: CASTPMRDSYNEQFF.

In DNA, the CDR3 is TGTGCCAGCAGCTTCTTAGGGGGCAAAAACCGGTACTTC. Amino acid sequence: CASSFLGGKNRYF. The chain recombines TRBV11-2 with TRBJ2-7; 7 nucleotides agree with TRBD1. This CDR3 has 13 residues. The V and J ends lost 3 bases and 12 bases, in that order; junction bases with no gene match: 11. Germline loops: CDR1 SGHAT, CDR2 FQNNGV.

CDR3: CASSARTYEQYF. The CDR3 region has the DNA TGTGCCAGCAGTGCGAGGACCTACGAGCAGTACTTC. The V call is TRBV2, the J call TRBJ2-7, with D unresolved. This CDR3 region has 12 residues. Germline-derived CDR1 and CDR2 are SNHLY and FYNNEI. The ends were cut back, 4 bases at V and 2 bases at J, with 6 bases in the middle.

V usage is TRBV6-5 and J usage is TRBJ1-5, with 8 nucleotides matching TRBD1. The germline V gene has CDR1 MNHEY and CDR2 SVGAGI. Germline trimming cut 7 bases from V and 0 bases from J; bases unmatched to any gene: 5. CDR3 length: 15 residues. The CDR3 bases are TGTGCCAGCATGCGACAGGGGACTAGCAATCAGCCCCAGCATTTT. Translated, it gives CASMRQGTSNQPQHF.

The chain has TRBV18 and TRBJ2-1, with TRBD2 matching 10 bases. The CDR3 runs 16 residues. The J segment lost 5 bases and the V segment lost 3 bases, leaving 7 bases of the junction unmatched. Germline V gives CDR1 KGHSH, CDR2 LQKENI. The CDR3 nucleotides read TGTGCCAGCTCACCTATAAGTCTAGCGGGAGACAATGAGCAGTTCTTC. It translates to CASSPISLAGDNEQFF.

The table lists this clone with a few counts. CDR3 loop: CASSYTWTGGSEQYF. The CDR3 nucleotides are TGTGCCAGCAGTTACACATGGACAGGGGGGAGTGAGCAGTACTTC. V usage is TRBV6-5 and J usage is TRBJ2-7; 10 bases are shared with TRBD1. The CDR3 covers 15 residues. Germline assignment: CDR1 MNHEY and CDR2 SVGAGI. V lost 2 bases and J lost 7; bases outside the gene matches: 8.

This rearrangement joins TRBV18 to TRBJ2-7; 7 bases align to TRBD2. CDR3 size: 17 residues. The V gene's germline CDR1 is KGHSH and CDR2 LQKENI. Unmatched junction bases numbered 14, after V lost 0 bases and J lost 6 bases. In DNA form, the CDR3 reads TGTGCCAGCTCACCACCTCAGATCGGGAGGTCTCCCCGCGAGCAGTACTTC. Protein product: CASSPPQIGRSPREQYF.

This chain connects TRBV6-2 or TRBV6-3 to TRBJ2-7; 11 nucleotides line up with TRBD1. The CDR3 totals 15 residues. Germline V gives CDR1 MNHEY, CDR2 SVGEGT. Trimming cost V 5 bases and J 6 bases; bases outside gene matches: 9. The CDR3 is CASSGPGQGVPEQYF. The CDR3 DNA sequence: TGTGCCAGCAGTGGGCCGGGACAGGGGGTACCCGAGCAGTACTTC.

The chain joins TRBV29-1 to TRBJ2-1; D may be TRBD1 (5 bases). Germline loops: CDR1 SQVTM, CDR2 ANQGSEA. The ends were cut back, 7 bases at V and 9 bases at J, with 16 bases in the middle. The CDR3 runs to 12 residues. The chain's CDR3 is CSAAVRGFEQFF. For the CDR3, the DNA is TGCAGCGCCGCGGTAAGGGGTTTTGAGCAGTTCTTC.

The CDR3 DNA reads TGTGCCAGCAGACTCCTTCGGGAGCAGTTCTTC. This encodes CASRLLREQFF. The gene calls are TRBV6-5 and TRBJ2-1; D call uncertain. The CDR3 loop spans 11 amino acids. Deletions cut 6 bases from V and 10 bases from J, with 10 bases between. The germline CDR1 and CDR2 sequences are MNHEY and SVGAGI.

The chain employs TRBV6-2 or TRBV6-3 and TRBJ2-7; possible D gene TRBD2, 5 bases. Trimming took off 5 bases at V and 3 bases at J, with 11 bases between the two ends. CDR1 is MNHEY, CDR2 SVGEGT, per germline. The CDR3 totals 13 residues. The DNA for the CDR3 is TGTGCCAGCAGTCCAGGACTCAACTACGAGCAGTACTTC. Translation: CASSPGLNYEQYF.

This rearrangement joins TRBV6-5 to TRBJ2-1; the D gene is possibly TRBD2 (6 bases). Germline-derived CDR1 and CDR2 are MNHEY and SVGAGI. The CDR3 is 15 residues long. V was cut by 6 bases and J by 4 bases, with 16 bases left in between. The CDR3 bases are TGTGCCAGCAGATTCCTGGAGGGGAGGTACAATGAGCAGTTCTTC. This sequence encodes CASRFLEGRYNEQFF.

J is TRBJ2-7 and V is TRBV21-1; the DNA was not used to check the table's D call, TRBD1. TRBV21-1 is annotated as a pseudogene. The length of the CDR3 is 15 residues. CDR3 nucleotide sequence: TGTGCCAGCAGCAAGGGTCCTGACAGATCCTACGAGCAGTACTTC. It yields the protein CASSKGPDRSYEQYF.

For the CDR3, the DNA is TGTGCCAGCAGTCCCCGGGGAGATCATGGGCAGCCCCAGCATTTT. Translation gives CASSPRGDHGQPQHF. The rearrangement uses TRBV6-6 and TRBJ1-5; D is unclear. Per germline, CDR1 MNHNY and CDR2 SVGAGI (reference sequence). The CDR3 spans 15 residues. With 5 bases removed from V and 7 bases from J, the gap between germline ends came to 18 bases.

As DNA, the CDR3 is TGTGCCAGCAGCTTAGGGCGGGGGCCCGACGAGCAGTACTTC. Its protein product is CASSLGRGPDEQYF. The V and J genes are TRBV7-2 and TRBJ2-7, with D perhaps TRBD2 (7 bases). Germline-derived CDR1 and CDR2 are SGHTA and FQGNSA. This CDR3 contains 14 residues. Trimming removed 1 base from V and 5 bases from J, with 12 bases in between.

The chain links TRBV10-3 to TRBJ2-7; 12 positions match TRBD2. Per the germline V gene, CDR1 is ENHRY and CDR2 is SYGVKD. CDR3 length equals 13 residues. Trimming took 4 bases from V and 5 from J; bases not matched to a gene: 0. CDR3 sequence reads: CAISGLAGDEQYF. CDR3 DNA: TGTGCCATCAGTGGACTAGCGGGAGACGAGCAGTACTTC.

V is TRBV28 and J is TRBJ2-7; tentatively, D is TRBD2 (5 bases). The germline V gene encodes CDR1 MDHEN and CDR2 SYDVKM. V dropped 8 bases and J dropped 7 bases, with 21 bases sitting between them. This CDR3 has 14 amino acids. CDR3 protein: CASRNWSLRGEQYF. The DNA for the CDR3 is TGTGCCAGCCGGAACTGGTCCCTACGCGGGGAGCAGTACTTC.

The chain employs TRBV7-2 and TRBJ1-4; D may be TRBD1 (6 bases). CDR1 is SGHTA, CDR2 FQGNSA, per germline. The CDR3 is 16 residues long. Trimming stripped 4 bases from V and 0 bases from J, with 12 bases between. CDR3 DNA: TGTGCCAGCAGCTGGAACAGGGCCGCAACTAATGAAAAACTGTTTTTT. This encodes CASSWNRAATNEKLFF. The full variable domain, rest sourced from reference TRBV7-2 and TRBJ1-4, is GAGVSQSPSNKVTEKGKDVELRCDPISGHTALYWYRQSLGQGLEFLIYFQGNSAPDKSGLPSDRFSAERTGGSVSTLTIQRTQQEDSAVYLCASSWNRAATNEKLFFGSGTQLSVL.

In DNA, the CDR3 is TGTGCCAGCAGCCAAGCGGGGACAGGGGATGAAAAACTGTTTTTT. Encoded protein: CASSQAGTGDEKLFF. This rearrangement joins TRBV4-2 to TRBJ1-4; the match to TRBD1 covers 10 bases. The CDR3 sequence is 15 residues long. The ends lost 1 base at V and 6 bases at J; junction bases unmatched: 2. Germline CDR1 reads LGHNA; CDR2 reads YNFKEQ.

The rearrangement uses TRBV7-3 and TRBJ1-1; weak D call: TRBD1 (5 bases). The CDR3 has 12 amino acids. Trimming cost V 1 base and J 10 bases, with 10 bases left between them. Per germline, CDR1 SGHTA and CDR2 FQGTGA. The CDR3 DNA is TGTGCCAGCAGCTTAAGCGGGGGAAGAGCTTTCTTT. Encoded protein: CASSLSGGRAFF.

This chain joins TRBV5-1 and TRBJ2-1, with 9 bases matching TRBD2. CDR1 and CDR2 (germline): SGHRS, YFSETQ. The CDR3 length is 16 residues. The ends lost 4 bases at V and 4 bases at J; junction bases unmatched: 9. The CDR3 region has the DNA TGCGCCAGCAGCCGAGGCGGCGGGAGGGAATACAATGAGCAGTTCTTC. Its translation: CASSRGGGREYNEQFF.

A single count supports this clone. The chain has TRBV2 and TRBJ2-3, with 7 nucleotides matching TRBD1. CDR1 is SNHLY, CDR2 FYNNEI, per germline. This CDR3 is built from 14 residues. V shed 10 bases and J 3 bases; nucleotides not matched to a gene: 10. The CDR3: CATPDRDLTDTQYF. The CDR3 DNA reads TGTGCCACCCCCGACAGGGATTTGACAGATACGCAGTATTTT. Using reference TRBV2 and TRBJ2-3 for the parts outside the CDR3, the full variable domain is EPEVTQTPSHQVTQMGQEVILRCVPISNHLYFYWYRQILGQKVEFLVSFYNNEISEKSEIFDDQFSVERPDGSNFTLKIRSTKLEDSAMYFCATPDRDLTDTQYFGPGTRLTVL.

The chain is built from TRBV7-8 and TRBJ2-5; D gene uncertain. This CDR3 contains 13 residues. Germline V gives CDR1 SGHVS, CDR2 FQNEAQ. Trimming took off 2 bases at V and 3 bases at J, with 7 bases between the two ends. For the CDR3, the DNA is TGTGCCAGCAGCTTAATTCCAGAAGAGACCCAGTACTTC. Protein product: CASSLIPEETQYF.